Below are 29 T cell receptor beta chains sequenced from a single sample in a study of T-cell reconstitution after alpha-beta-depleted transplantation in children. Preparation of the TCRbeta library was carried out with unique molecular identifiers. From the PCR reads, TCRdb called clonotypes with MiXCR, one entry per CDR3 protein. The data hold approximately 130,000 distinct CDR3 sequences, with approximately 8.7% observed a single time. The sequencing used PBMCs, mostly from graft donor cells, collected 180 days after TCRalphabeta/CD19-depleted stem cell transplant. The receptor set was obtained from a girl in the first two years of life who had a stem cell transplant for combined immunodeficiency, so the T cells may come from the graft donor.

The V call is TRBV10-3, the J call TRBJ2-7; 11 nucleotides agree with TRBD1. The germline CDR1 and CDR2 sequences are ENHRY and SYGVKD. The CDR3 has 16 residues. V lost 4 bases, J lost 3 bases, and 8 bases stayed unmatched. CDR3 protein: CAISGKPGTGGYEQYF. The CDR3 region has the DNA TGTGCCATCAGTGGAAAACCCGGGACAGGGGGCTACGAGCAGTACTTC.

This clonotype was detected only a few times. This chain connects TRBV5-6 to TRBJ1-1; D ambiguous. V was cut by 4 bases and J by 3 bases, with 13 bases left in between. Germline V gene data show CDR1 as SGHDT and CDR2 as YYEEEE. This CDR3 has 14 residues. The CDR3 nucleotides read TGTGCCAGCAGCCCGCTTAACCGATACACTGAAGCTTTCTTT. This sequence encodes CASSPLNRYTEAFF.

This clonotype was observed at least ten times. The CDR3 nucleotides are TGCAGTGCTAGAGGGGGACAGGTGTTTAATTCACCCCTCCACTTT. This sequence encodes CSARGGQVFNSPLHF. J is TRBJ1-6 and V is TRBV20-1; 8 bases are shared with TRBD1. J gave up 6 bases and V 1 base, and 5 bases lay outside the gene matches. The germline V gene has CDR1 DFQATT and CDR2 SNEGSKA (reference sequence). The CDR3 length is 15 residues.

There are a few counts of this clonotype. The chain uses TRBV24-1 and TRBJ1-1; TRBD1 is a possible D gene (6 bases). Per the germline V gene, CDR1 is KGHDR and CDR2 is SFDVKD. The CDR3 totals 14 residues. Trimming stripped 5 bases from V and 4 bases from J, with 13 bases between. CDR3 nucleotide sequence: TGTGCCACCAGTGCCACAGGGTCGGGCACTGAAGCTTTCTTT. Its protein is CATSATGSGTEAFF.

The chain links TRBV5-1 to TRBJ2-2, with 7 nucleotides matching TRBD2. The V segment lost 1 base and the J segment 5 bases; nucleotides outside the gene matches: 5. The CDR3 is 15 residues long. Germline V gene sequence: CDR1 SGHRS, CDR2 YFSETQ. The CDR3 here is CASSLKREGTGELFF. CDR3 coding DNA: TGCGCCAGCAGCTTGAAGCGGGAAGGGACCGGGGAGCTGTTTTTT.

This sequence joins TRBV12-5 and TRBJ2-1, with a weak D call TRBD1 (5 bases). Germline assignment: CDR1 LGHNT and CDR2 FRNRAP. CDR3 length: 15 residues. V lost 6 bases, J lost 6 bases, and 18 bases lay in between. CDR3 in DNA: TGTGCTAGTGGCGATGGGGCCTTAACCCGCAATGAGCAGTTCTTC. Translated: CASGDGALTRNEQFF.

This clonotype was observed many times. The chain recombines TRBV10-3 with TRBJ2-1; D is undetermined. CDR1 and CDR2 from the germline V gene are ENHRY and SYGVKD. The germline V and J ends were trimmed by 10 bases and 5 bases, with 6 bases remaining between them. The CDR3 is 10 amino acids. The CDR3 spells CATSDNEQFF. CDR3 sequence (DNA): TGTGCCACTTCTGACAATGAGCAGTTCTTC.

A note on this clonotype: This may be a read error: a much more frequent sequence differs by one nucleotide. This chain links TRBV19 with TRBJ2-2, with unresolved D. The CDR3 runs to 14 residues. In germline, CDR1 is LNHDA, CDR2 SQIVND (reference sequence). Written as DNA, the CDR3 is TGTGCCAGTAGTATGGCCCCGAACACCTGGGAGCTGTTTTTT. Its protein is CASSMAPNTWELFF. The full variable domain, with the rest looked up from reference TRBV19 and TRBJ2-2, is DGGITQSPKYLFRKEGQNVTLSCEQNLNHDAMYWYRQDPGQGLRLIYYSQIVNDFQKGDIAEGYSVSREKKESFPLTVTSAQKNPTAFYLCASSMAPNTWELFFGEGSRLTVL.

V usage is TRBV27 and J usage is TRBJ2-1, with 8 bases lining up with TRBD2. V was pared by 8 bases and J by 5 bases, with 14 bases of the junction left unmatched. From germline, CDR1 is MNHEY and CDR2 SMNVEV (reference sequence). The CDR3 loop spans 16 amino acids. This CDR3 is CASREAGGKEDNEQFF. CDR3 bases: TGTGCCAGCCGAGAGGCGGGAGGTAAAGAAGACAATGAGCAGTTCTTC.

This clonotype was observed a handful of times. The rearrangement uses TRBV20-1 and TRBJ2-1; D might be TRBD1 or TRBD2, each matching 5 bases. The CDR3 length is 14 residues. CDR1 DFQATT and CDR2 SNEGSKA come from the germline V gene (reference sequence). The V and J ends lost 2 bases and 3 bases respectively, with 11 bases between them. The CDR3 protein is CSARSGTRYNEQFF. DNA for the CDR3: TGCAGTGCTAGATCGGGGACCCGCTACAATGAGCAGTTCTTC.

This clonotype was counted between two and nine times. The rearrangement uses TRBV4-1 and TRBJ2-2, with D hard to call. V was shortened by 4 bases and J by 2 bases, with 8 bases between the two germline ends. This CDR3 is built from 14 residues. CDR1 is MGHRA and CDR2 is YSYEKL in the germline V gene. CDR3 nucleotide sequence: TGCGCCAGCAGCCCAAGCTTCAACACCGGGGAGCTGTTTTTT. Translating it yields CASSPSFNTGELFF.

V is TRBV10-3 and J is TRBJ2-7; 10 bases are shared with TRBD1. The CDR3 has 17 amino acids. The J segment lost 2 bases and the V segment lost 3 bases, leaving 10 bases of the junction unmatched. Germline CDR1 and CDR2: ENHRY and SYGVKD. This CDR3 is CAISDKLGGQGTYEQYF. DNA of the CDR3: TGTGCCATCAGTGACAAACTAGGGGGACAGGGGACCTACGAGCAGTACTTC.

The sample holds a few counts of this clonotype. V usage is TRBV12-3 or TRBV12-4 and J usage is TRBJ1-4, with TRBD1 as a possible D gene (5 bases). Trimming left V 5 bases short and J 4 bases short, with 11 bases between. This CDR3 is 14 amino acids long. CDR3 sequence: CASSPDSFNEKLFF. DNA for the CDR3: TGTGCCAGCAGTCCCGACAGTTTTAATGAAAAACTGTTTTTT.

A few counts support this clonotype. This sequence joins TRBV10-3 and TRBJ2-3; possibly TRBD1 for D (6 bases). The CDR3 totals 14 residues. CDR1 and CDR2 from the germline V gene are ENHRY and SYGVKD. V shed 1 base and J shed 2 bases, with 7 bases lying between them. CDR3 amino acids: CAISEWDTTDTQYF. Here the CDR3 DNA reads TGTGCCATCAGTGAGTGGGACACCACAGATACGCAGTATTTT.

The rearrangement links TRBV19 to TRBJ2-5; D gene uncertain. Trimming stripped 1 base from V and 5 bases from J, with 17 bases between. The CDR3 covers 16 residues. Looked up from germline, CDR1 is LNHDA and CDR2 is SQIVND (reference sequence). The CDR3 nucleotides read TGTGCCAGTAGTATAGCTAGACCAAGCGCTACGGAGACCCAGTACTTC. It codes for CASSIARPSATETQYF.

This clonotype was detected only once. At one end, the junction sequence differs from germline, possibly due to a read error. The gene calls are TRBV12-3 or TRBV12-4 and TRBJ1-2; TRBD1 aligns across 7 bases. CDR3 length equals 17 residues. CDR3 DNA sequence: TGTGCCAGCAGTTTAGCCCCGACGGACAGGCTAAGGGGTGGCGACACCTTC. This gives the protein CASSLAPTDRLRGGDTF.

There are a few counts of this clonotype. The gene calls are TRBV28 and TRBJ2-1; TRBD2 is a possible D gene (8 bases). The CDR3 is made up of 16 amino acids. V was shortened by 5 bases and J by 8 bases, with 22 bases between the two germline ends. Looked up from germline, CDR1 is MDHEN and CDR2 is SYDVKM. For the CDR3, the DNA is TGTGCCAGCAGTCTTAACAGGGGCGGGGGGCTCCATGAGCAGTTCTTC. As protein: CASSLNRGGGLHEQFF.

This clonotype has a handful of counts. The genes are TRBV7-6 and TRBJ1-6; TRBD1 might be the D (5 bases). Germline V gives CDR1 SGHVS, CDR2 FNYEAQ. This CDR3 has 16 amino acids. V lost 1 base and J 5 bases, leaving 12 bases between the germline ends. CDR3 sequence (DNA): TGTGCCAGCAGCTTAGTCACGGGGCGAAATAATTCACCCCTCCACTTT. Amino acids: CASSLVTGRNNSPLHF. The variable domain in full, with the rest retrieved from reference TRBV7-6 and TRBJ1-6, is GAGVSQSPRYKVTKRGQDVALRCDPISGHVSLYWYRQALGQGPEFLTYFNYEAQQDKSGLPNDRFSAERPEGSISTLTIQRTEQRDSAMYRCASSLVTGRNNSPLHFGNGTRLTVT.

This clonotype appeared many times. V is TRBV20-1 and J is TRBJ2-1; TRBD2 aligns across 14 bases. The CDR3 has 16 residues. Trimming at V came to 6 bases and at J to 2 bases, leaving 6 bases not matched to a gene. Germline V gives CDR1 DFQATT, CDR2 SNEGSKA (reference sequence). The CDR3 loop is CSATGTSGSTYNEQFF. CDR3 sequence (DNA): TGCAGTGCAACCGGGACTAGCGGGAGCACCTACAATGAGCAGTTCTTC.

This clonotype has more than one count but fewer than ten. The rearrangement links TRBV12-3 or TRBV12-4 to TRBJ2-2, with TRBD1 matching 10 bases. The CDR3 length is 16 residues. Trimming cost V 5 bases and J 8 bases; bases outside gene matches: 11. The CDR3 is CASSPWGQGNLGELFF. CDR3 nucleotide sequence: TGTGCCAGCAGTCCTTGGGGACAGGGGAACTTAGGGGAGCTGTTTTTT.

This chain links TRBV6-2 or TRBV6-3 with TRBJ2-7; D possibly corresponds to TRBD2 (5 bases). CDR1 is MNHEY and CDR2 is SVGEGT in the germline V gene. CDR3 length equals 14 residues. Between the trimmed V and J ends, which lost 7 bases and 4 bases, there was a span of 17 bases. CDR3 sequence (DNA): TGTGCCAGCACTCGGACTTTACGGCGTTACGAGCAGTACTTC. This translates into CASTRTLRRYEQYF.

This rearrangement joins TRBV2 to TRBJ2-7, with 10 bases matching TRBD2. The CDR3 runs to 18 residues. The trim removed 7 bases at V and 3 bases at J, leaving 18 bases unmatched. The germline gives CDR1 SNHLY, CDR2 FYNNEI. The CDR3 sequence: CASTLLALHLAGVYEQYF. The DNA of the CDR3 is TGTGCCAGCACACTATTGGCCCTTCACCTAGCGGGAGTCTACGAGCAGTACTTC.

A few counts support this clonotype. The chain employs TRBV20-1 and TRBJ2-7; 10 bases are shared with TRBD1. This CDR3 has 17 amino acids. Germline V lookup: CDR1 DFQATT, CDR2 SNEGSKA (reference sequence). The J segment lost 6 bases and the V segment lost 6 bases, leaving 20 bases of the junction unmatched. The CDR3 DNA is TGCAGTGCCCGGGACAGGGGTATTGATTCTTGGGGTGGCGAGCAGTACTTC. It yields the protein CSARDRGIDSWGGEQYF.

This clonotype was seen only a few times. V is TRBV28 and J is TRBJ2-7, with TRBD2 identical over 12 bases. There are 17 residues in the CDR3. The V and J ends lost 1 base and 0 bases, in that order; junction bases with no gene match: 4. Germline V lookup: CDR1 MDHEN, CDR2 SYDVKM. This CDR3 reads CASSLFPTSGGSYEQYF. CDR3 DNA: TGTGCCAGCAGTTTATTTCCGACTAGCGGGGGCTCCTACGAGCAGTACTTC.

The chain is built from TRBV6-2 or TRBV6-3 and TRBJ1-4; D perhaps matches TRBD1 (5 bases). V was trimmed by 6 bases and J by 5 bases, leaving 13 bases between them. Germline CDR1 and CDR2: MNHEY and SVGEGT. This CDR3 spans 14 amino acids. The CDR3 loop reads CASRSSGRNEKLFF. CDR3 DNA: TGTGCCAGCAGATCCTCGGGACGGAATGAAAAACTGTTTTTT.

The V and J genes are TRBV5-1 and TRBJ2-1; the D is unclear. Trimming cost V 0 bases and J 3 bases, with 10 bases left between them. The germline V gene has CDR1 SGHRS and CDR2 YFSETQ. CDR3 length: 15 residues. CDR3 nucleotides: TGCGCCAGCAGCTTGGGTGGACCCCGCTACAATGAGCAGTTCTTC. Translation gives CASSLGGPRYNEQFF.

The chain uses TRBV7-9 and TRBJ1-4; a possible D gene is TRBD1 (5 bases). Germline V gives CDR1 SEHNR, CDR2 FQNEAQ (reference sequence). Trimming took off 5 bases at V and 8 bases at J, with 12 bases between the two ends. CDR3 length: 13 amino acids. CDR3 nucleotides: TGTGCCAGCAGCCCCCGGACATTCGAAAAACTGTTTTTT. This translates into CASSPRTFEKLFF.

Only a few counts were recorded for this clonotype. The chain's CDR3 is CASSLVAGEYEQYF. The CDR3 bases are TGCGCCAGCAGCTTGGTGGCAGGAGAGTACGAGCAGTACTTC. This chain connects TRBV5-1 to TRBJ2-7, with D hard to call. The ends were cut back, 0 bases at V and 4 bases at J, with 11 bases in the middle. Germline V gene lookup returns CDR1 SGHRS and CDR2 YFSETQ. The CDR3 consists of 14 residues.

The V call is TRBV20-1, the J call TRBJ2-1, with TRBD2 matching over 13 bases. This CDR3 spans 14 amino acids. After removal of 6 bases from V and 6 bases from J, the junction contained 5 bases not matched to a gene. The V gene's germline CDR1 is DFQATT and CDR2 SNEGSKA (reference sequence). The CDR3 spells CSARLAGGRNEQFF. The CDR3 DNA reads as TGCAGTGCGCGACTAGCGGGAGGCCGCAATGAGCAGTTCTTC.